These T cell receptor beta chains were read from a single sample in a study of T cells in Graves' hyperthyroidism and ophthalmopathy. Using its own MiXCR run on the multiplex PCR reads, TCRdb lists one record per CDR3 protein. The sample lists hundreds of thousands of distinct CDR3 sequences; 45% were seen once. Sequencing input: peripheral blood or thyroid tissue (not recorded which). The origin of the receptors is an adult man with Graves' disease, either hyperthyroidism or ophthalmopathy (not recorded which). Each CDR3 is given with its conserved first and last residue. A D gene is named only where the DNA matches it firmly. Size is omitted from some rows. Given values are once, few, many or a class for expanded clones.

J: TRBJ1-5; V: TRBV6-6; size: few; D: TRBD1; DNA: TGTGCCAGCAGAGAGACAGGGGATAGCAATCAGCCCCAGCATTTT; CDR3: CASRETGDSNQPQHF
J: TRBJ2-3; V: TRBV9; size: .; D: TRBD2; DNA: TGTGCCAGCAGTCCGCGGGAGGGCGGCACAGATACGCAGTATTTT; CDR3: CASSPREGGTDTQYF
J: TRBJ2-7; V: TRBV7-2; size: few; D: .; DNA: TGTGCCAGCAGCTTGTTCGGAGGGGGGGTCGAGCAGTACTTC; CDR3: CASSLFGGGVEQYF
J: TRBJ1-3; V: TRBV14; size: .; D: TRBD1; DNA: TGTGCCAGCAGAAGGACAGGAAGCTCTGGAAACACCATATATTTT; CDR3: CASRRTGSSGNTIYF
J: TRBJ1-4; V: TRBV25-1; size: many; D: .; DNA: TGTGCCAGCAGTCCCCCTGGGACATATGAAAAACTGTTTTTT; CDR3: CASSPPGTYEKLFF
J: TRBJ1-4; V: TRBV5-4; size: .; D: .; DNA: TGTGCCAGCAGCCCCGTCAGGGGCACTAATGAAAAACTGTTTTTT; CDR3: CASSPVRGTNEKLFF
J: TRBJ2-7; V: TRBV7-9; size: .; D: TRBD1; DNA: TGTGCCTGGAGTGTACGACAGGGAATCCTAAAGCAGTACTTC; CDR3: CAWSVRQGILKQYF
J: TRBJ1-2; V: TRBV2; size: .; D: .; DNA: TGTGCCAGCAGCCAAGATACCCTAGGGCTGGTCTATGGCTACACCTTC; CDR3: CASSQDTLGLVYGYTF
J: TRBJ1-2; V: TRBV29-1; size: .; D: TRBD1; DNA: TGCAGCGCTAGGACAGGGGGACGGTATGGCTACACCTTC; CDR3: CSARTGGRYGYTF
J: TRBJ1-6; V: TRBV15; size: .; D: TRBD1; DNA: TGTGCCACCAGCAGAGATTCGAGACAGGGACGTTCACCCCTCCACTTT; CDR3: CATSRDSRQGRSPLHF
J: TRBJ1-6; V: TRBV12-3/TRBV12-4; size: many; D: TRBD1; DNA: TGTGCCAGCAGTCGGACAGGGAATAATTCACCCCTCCACTTT; CDR3: CASSRTGNNSPLHF
J: TRBJ1-1; V: TRBV7-8; size: once; D: .; DNA: TGTGCCAGCAGCTGGCCGGGACACTCAAACGCTGAAGCTTTCTTT; CDR3: CASSWPGHSNAEAFF
J: TRBJ1-5; V: TRBV15; size: .; D: .; DNA: TGTGCCACCAGCAGACCGGACACGTGGAATCAGCCCCAGCATTTT; CDR3: CATSRPDTWNQPQHF
J: TRBJ1-1; V: TRBV7-9; size: few; D: TRBD1; DNA: TGTGCCAGCAGCGAACTAGGACAGGGGAACACTGAAGCTTTCTTT; CDR3: CASSELGQGNTEAFF
J: TRBJ2-7; V: TRBV6-5; size: .; D: TRBD1; DNA: TGTGCCAGCAGTTCCGGACAGGGACGGGGCGGGCAGTACTTC; CDR3: CASSSGQGRGGQYF
J: TRBJ2-5; V: TRBV6-5; size: .; D: .; DNA: TGTGCCAGCAGTTACTCCTCGTACGAGACCCAGTACTTC; CDR3: CASSYSSYETQYF
J: TRBJ2-5; V: TRBV29-1; size: .; D: .; DNA: TGCAGCGTTGAATCCGGCCAAGAGACCCAGTACTTC; CDR3: CSVESGQETQYF
J: TRBJ2-5; V: TRBV7-2; size: many; D: .; DNA: TGTGCCAGCAGCTCCCGGGTCCAAGAGACCCAGTACTTC; CDR3: CASSSRVQETQYF
J: TRBJ1-5; V: TRBV29-1; size: many; D: .; DNA: TGCAGCGTTAGGTGGTCGGGCAATAGCAATCAGCCCCAGCATTTT; CDR3: CSVRWSGNSNQPQHF
J: TRBJ2-7; V: TRBV29-1; size: .; D: .; DNA: TGCAGCGGCCGGGACTCCTTCTACGAGCAGTACTTC; CDR3: CSGRDSFYEQYF
J: TRBJ1-1; V: TRBV5-1; size: .; D: .; DNA: TGCGCCAGCAGCCAGGTCGGACAGTTGAACACTGAAGCTTTCTTT; CDR3: CASSQVGQLNTEAFF
J: TRBJ1-1; V: TRBV20-1; size: .; D: TRBD1; DNA: TGCAGTGCTAGAGACTCAAGGGGGCGGGGGAACACTGAAGCTTTCTTT; CDR3: CSARDSRGRGNTEAFF
J: TRBJ2-5; V: TRBV9; size: .; D: TRBD2; DNA: TGTGCCAGCAGCCGAGGCATCACTAGCGCAGAGACCCAGTACTTC; CDR3: CASSRGITSAETQYF
J: TRBJ1-2; V: TRBV6-1; size: few; D: TRBD1; DNA: TGTGCCAGCAGTACAGAGACAGGGAACTATGGCTACACCTTC; CDR3: CASSTETGNYGYTF
J: TRBJ2-7; V: TRBV29-1; size: .; D: TRBD2; DNA: TGCAGCGTTGAACCCCCGGGGGGGGTCGGCGAGCAGTACTTC; CDR3: CSVEPPGGVGEQYF
J: TRBJ1-2; V: TRBV5-6; size: many; D: .; DNA: TGTGCCAGCAGCTCCTCTAGTTATGGCTACACCTTC; CDR3: CASSSSSYGYTF
J: TRBJ1-4; V: TRBV20-1; size: few; D: .; DNA: TGCAGTGCTAGGGGGTCCTGGGCATCAACTAATGAAAAACTGTTTTTT; CDR3: CSARGSWASTNEKLFF
J: TRBJ1-6; V: TRBV20-1; size: .; D: .; DNA: TGCAGTGCTAGAGATGGCACAGGGATTACCTATAATTCACCCCTCCACTTT; CDR3: CSARDGTGITYNSPLHF
J: TRBJ1-6; V: TRBV10-3; size: .; D: .; DNA: TGTGCCATCAGTGATGAGGGGGGGAATTCACCCCTCCACTTT; CDR3: CAISDEGGNSPLHF
J: TRBJ1-3; V: TRBV7-9; size: many; D: .; DNA: TGTGCCAGCAGCTTCGGTCAGGGCAGAAACACCATATATTTT; CDR3: CASSFGQGRNTIYF
J: TRBJ1-5; V: TRBV24-1; size: .; D: TRBD1; DNA: TGTGCCACCAGTGGAACAGGGGGCTCTCAGCCCCAGCATTTT; CDR3: CATSGTGGSQPQHF
J: TRBJ1-5; V: TRBV5-1; size: few; D: TRBD1; DNA: TGCGCCAGCAGCTTGGGGGACAGCTATCAGCCCCAGCATTTT; CDR3: CASSLGDSYQPQHF
J: TRBJ2-7; V: TRBV10-3; size: .; D: .; DNA: TGTGCCATCGGGGCCTTCGGGACTTACGTAACCTACGAGCACTACTTC; CDR3: CAIGAFGTYVTYEHYF
J: TRBJ1-2; V: TRBV25-1; size: .; D: .; DNA: TGTGCCAGCAGTGAATATTCAGGGGCCTATGGCTACACCTTC; CDR3: CASSEYSGAYGYTF
J: TRBJ1-2; V: TRBV29-1; size: .; D: TRBD1; DNA: TGCAGCCACGACAGGGACGGCTACACCTTC; CDR3: CSHDRDGYTF
J: TRBJ1-2; V: TRBV20-1; size: .; D: .; DNA: TGCAGTGCTAGGGTAGCGGGTGGGGGGGGGTCGAGAGGCTACACCTTC; CDR3: CSARVAGGGGSRGYTF
J: TRBJ1-1; V: TRBV15; size: .; D: .; DNA: TGTGCCACCAGCAGAACAGGGTTTAGTGAAGCTTTCTTT; CDR3: CATSRTGFSEAFF
J: TRBJ1-4; V: TRBV29-1; size: .; D: .; DNA: TGCAGCGTTGTTGCACTACAGGGATATGAAAAACTGTTTTTT; CDR3: CSVVALQGYEKLFF
J: TRBJ1-3; V: TRBV7-2; size: many; D: .; DNA: TGTGCCAGCGGAAACACCGGAAACACCATATATTTT; CDR3: CASGNTGNTIYF
J: TRBJ2-7; V: TRBV3-1; size: .; D: TRBD2; DNA: TGTGCCAGCAGCCAGGGACTAGCGGGAACCACCTACGAGCAGTACTTC; CDR3: CASSQGLAGTTYEQYF
J: TRBJ2-5; V: TRBV29-1; size: .; D: .; DNA: TGCAGCCAGGTACTCGAGACCCAGTACTTC; CDR3: CSQVLETQYF
J: TRBJ1-1; V: TRBV5-1; size: few; D: TRBD1; DNA: TGCGCCAGCAGCTCCGGGCGGGGACAGGGGAGCACTGAAGCTTTCTTT; CDR3: CASSSGRGQGSTEAFF
J: TRBJ2-5; V: TRBV2; size: .; D: TRBD2; DNA: TGTGCCAGCAGTGAGCGCGGCGGGGGGACCCAGTACTTC; CDR3: CASSERGGGTQYF
J: TRBJ2-7; V: TRBV20-1; size: .; D: TRBD2; DNA: TGCAGTGCTAGAGAGAGTGCGGGAGAAGACGAGCAGTACTTC; CDR3: CSARESAGEDEQYF